The present T cell receptor (beta chain) was sequenced within a study of blood T cell repertoires in COVID-19. Study summary: In each case, the material was cDNA or gDNA derived from T cells, B-cell-depleted T cells, or PBMCs.

Patients in Seattle were enrolled during active infection, then followed longitudinally. Study processing details: Reference gene primer amplification gave nucleated cell count estimates. Measured with immunoSEQ multiplex PCR; TCRdb has only the in-frame clones, and not every one. V and J calls plus clone size are reproduced from that table; the DNA served to infer D and trimming. Here the sample spans nearly 250,000 clones, roughly 82% being singletons. The sample was peripheral blood. This sequence was found in a woman over 75 with COVID-19, enrolled during active disease.

CDR3 amino acids: CASSDPPRIRPFF. In DNA, the CDR3 is TGTGCCAGCAGTGATCCGCCTAGGATCCGCCCGTTCTTC. The V and J genes are TRBV2 and TRBJ2-1; D remains ambiguous. The length of the CDR3 is 13 residues. CDR1 and CDR2 (germline): SNHLY, FYNNEI. V was trimmed by 3 bases and J by 15 bases, leaving 18 bases between them.